The sequence of this T cell receptor beta chain was determined in a study of T cell changes during pregnancy in multiple sclerosis. Clones were sequenced by immunoSEQ multiplex PCR, and TCRdb holds only the in-frame ones, with some missing. This sample has 15,000 to 20,000 clones; over 80% occur once, and the top ten carry 4.5% to 6%. Germline assignment: CDR1 SEHNR and CDR2 FQNEAQ (reference sequence). This CDR3 has 16 amino acids. Germline trimming cut 2 bases from V and 3 bases from J; bases unmatched to any gene: 7. The chain joins TRBV7-9 to TRBJ1-3, with 7 nucleotides matching TRBD1. The clonotype originates from a female donor in good health, enrolled as a control in a pregnancy study. Source: CD8+ T cells from peripheral blood mononuclear cells, taken after pregnancy. CDR3 in DNA: TGTGCCAGCAGCTTAATCAGGGGGATATATGGAAACACCATATATTTT. Its translation: CASSLIRGIYGNTIYF.